The T cell receptor beta chain under discussion was sequenced for a study of blood T cell repertoires in COVID-19. For the study at large: Acute and convalescent COVID-19 samples came from the United States, Italy and Spain. PBMCs, B-cell-depleted T cells, or T cells provided the cDNA or gDNA that made up the material.

Measured with immunoSEQ multiplex PCR; TCRdb has only the in-frame clones, and not every one. The sample records about 480,000 clones, roughly 88% being singletons. The CDR3 has 15 amino acids. J lost 5 bases, V lost 0 bases, and 4 bases had no gene match. The germline V gene has CDR1 SGDLS and CDR2 YYNGEE. The sequencing input was PBMCs or T cells enriched from blood (not recorded which). The chain combines TRBV9 with TRBJ1-3; 8 bases map to TRBD1. This TCR came from a woman aged 40 to 50 who had recovered from COVID-19. As DNA, the CDR3 is TGTGCCAGCAGCGTAGAGGGGACAGGTCGAAACACCATATATTTT. Translation gives CASSVEGTGRNTIYF.